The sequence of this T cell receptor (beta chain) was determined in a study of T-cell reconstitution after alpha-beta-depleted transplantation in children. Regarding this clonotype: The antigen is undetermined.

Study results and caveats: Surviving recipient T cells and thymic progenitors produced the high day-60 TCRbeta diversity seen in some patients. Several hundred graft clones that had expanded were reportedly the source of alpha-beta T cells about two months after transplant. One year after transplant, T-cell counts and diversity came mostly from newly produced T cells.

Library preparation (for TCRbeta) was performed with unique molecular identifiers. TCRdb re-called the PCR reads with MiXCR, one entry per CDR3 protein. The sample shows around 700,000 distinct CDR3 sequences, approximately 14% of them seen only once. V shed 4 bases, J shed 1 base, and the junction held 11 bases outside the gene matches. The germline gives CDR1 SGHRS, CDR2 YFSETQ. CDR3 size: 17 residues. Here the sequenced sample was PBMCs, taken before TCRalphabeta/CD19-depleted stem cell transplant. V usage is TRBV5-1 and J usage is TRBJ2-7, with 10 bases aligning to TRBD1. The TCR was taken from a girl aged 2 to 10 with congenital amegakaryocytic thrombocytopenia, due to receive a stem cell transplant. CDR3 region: CASSRGIGTGASYEQYF. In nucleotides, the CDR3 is TGCGCCAGCAGCCGGGGAATAGGGACAGGGGCATCCTACGAGCAGTACTTC. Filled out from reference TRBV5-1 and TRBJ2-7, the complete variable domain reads KAGVTQTPRYLIKTRGQQVTLSCSPISGHRSVSWYQQTPGQGLQFLFEYFSETQRNKGNFPGRFSGRQFSNSRSEMNVSTLELGDSALYLCASSRGIGTGASYEQYFGPGTRLTVT.